Below are 16 T cell receptor beta chains sequenced from a single sample in a study of T cell repertoires in ileal Crohn's disease. Clones were read by immunoSEQ multiplex PCR, and TCRdb kept only the in-frame ones, dropping some. This sample yields roughly 14,000 clones, of which roughly 85% are seen a single time; roughly 6.3% belongs to the top ten. The sample taken for sequencing was ileal tissue. The receptors stem from an adult with Crohn's disease.

The chain uses TRBV29-1 and TRBJ2-5, with D possibly TRBD2 on 5 matching bases. Germline V lookup: CDR1 SQVTM, CDR2 ANQGSEA. The CDR3 totals 12 residues. CDR3 coding DNA: TGCAACGCCAGGTCTGCTAGCGAGACCCAGTACTTC. Its translation: CNARSASETQYF.

V and J are TRBV7-6 and TRBJ2-7; TRBD1 might be the D (6 bases). CDR3 length equals 15 residues. Germline V CDR1 and CDR2: SGHVS, FNYEAQ. The germline V and J ends were trimmed by 3 bases and 1 base, with 13 bases remaining between them. CDR3 in amino acids: CASSFTRGSSYEQYF. Written as DNA, the CDR3 is TGTGCCAGCAGCTTCACGAGGGGGTCTTCCTACGAGCAGTACTTC.

This chain links TRBV4-1 with TRBJ2-3; 7 bases fit TRBD1. The CDR3 has 16 residues. Germline lookup yields CDR1 MGHRA and CDR2 YSYEKL. V trimming: 0 bases; J trimming: 3 bases; junction bases outside the gene matches: 6. The CDR3 loop is CASSQEGGRGTDTQYF. The CDR3, as DNA: TGCGCCAGCAGCCAAGAAGGGGGCAGGGGAACAGATACGCAGTATTTT.

The rearrangement joins TRBV5-4 to TRBJ1-2; D is perhaps TRBD1 (5 bases). CDR3 length equals 14 residues. CDR1 is SGHNT and CDR2 is YYREEE in the germline V gene (reference sequence). The ends were cut back, 1 base at V and 4 bases at J, with 11 bases in the middle. The CDR3 sequence: CASSLSSGPYGYTF. For the CDR3, the DNA is TGTGCCAGCAGCTTGTCTTCAGGGCCCTATGGCTACACCTTC.

The J gene is TRBJ1-3, the V gene TRBV5-6; 7 bases agree with TRBD1. CDR1 SGHDT and CDR2 YYEEEE come from the germline V gene. Losses at the gene ends were 0 bases for V and 4 bases for J; bases not matched to a gene: 7. This CDR3 has 16 amino acids. The CDR3 is CASSLVGGSGGNTIYF. The CDR3 DNA reads TGTGCCAGCAGCTTGGTAGGGGGCTCTGGAGGAAACACCATATATTTT.

The chain recombines TRBV11-2 with TRBJ1-1, with 8 bases lining up with TRBD1. CDR3 length: 13 amino acids. V dropped 5 bases and J dropped 8; count of bases not matched to a gene: 7. Germline V CDR1 and CDR2: SGHAT, FQNNGV. Here the CDR3 reads CASSQDRVSEAFF. CDR3 nucleotide sequence: TGTGCCAGCAGCCAGGACAGGGTATCAGAAGCTTTCTTT.

The V gene is TRBV15, the J gene TRBJ1-5; TRBD1 might be the D (5 bases). Looked up from germline, CDR1 is LNHNV and CDR2 is YYDKDF (reference sequence). CDR3 length equals 15 residues. V was cut by 1 base and J by 9 bases, with 16 bases left in between. The CDR3, as DNA: TGTGCCACCAGCAGAGGGGGGGGGAGGAGGCGGCCCCAGCATTTT. This translates into CATSRGGGRRRPQHF.

This chain joins TRBV4-1 and TRBJ2-7; 7 positions match TRBD1. This CDR3 contains 15 residues. Germline V CDR1 and CDR2: MGHRA, YSYEKL. V gave up 5 bases and J gave up 3 bases; unmatched junction bases: 10. The chain's CDR3 is CASSTTTGKGYEQYF. In DNA form, the CDR3 reads TGCGCCAGCAGCACGACGACAGGGAAGGGCTACGAGCAGTACTTC.

This rearrangement joins TRBV5-4 to TRBJ2-5, with D perhaps matching TRBD1 (5 bases). Trimming shortened V by 0 bases and J by 3 bases, and 15 bases separated the two germline ends. The length of the CDR3 is 16 residues. Germline V gene data show CDR1 as SGHNT and CDR2 as YYREEE (reference sequence). In nucleotides, the CDR3 is TGTGCCAGCAGCTTGGGATGGGGCGGAGCTGAAGAGACCCAGTACTTC. Translating it yields CASSLGWGGAEETQYF.

The chain is built from TRBV30 and TRBJ2-5, with 8 nucleotides matching TRBD2. In germline, CDR1 is GTSNPN, CDR2 SVGIG (reference sequence). The CDR3 is 14 amino acids. J was trimmed by 5 bases and V by 1 base; bases with no gene match: 6. The CDR3 spells CAWSAKAGVETQYF. In DNA, the CDR3 is TGTGCCTGGAGTGCAAAAGCGGGAGTGGAGACCCAGTACTTC.

Concerning this clone: At the DNA level, this CDR3 is encoded by other sequences in the same sample as well. The chain uses TRBV9 and TRBJ1-4; tentative D call: TRBD1 (5 bases). The V end lost 1 base, the J end lost 5 bases, and 9 bases lay between the germline ends. Per the germline V gene, CDR1 is SGDLS and CDR2 is YYNGEE. The CDR3 contains 14 residues. The chain's CDR3 is CASSVQGSNEKLFF. The CDR3 nucleotides are TGTGCCAGCAGCGTACAGGGCAGCAATGAAAAACTGTTTTTT.

The chain employs TRBV6-4 and TRBJ2-3, with 7 bases matching TRBD2. From germline, CDR1 is MRHNA and CDR2 SNTAGT. The CDR3 sequence is 14 residues long. The junction had 1 base not matched to a gene; V was cut back by 3 bases and J by 1 base. CDR3 region: CASSEGGGTDTQYF. The CDR3 coding sequence is TGTGCCAGCAGTGAGGGAGGGGGCACAGATACGCAGTATTTT.

The chain employs TRBV7-9 and TRBJ2-1; 7 bases agree with TRBD2. CDR1 SEHNR and CDR2 FQNEAQ come from the germline V gene (reference sequence). J was trimmed by 7 bases and V by 1 base; bases with no gene match: 7. This CDR3 is built from 15 residues. CDR3 loop: CASSLGAGVRNEQFF. The CDR3 bases are TGTGCCAGCAGCTTAGGGGCGGGAGTGAGGAATGAGCAGTTCTTC.

The table lists this clone with a few counts. The CDR3 coding sequence is TGCGCCAGCAGCCGCGGACAGCCCGGGGTGGAGACCCAGTACTTC. Translation: CASSRGQPGVETQYF. This chain joins TRBV5-1 and TRBJ2-5; possibly TRBD1 for D (6 bases). V lost 4 bases to trimming and J lost 5 bases, with 18 bases between them. This CDR3 comprises 15 residues. Germline-derived CDR1 and CDR2 are SGHRS and YFSETQ.

This chain connects TRBV5-1 to TRBJ1-2, with a possible D match to TRBD1 (5 bases). V was clipped by 2 bases and J by 1 base, with 15 bases between them. This CDR3 has 16 amino acids. Germline-derived CDR1 and CDR2 are SGHRS and YFSETQ. In DNA, the CDR3 is TGCGCCAGCAGCTTAGGCAGGGCGAACGGTAACTATGGCTACACCTTC. The encoded protein is CASSLGRANGNYGYTF. The full variable domain, completed using reference TRBV5-1 and TRBJ1-2, is KAGVTQTPRYLIKTRGQQVTLSCSPISGHRSVSWYQQTPGQGLQFLFEYFSETQRNKGNFPGRFSGRQFSNSRSEMNVSTLELGDSALYLCASSLGRANGNYGYTFGSGTRLTVV.

The J gene is TRBJ1-1, the V gene TRBV6-5; D not resolved. V lost 5 bases, J lost 7 bases, and 14 bases lay in between. The CDR3 totals 13 residues. Germline-derived CDR1 and CDR2 are MNHEY and SVGAGI. CDR3 sequence reads: CASSTWVGGEAFF. CDR3 in DNA: TGTGCCAGCAGTACGTGGGTTGGAGGTGAAGCTTTCTTT.